This T cell receptor beta chain was obtained from a study of Graves' ophthalmopathy and Graves' hyperthyroidism. Study conclusions and caveats: Most thyroid-expanded clonotypes exceeding 0.001 frequency were also found in blood.

The hyperthyroidism patients had a new diagnosis of under 2 months' duration and were aged 18 to 65. Transcripts of RNA were the source for amplifying TCR beta CDR3 regions. HTBI primers were employed in first-round RT-PCR, then a second-round multiplex PCR followed. Each CDR3 protein is one row after TCRdb ran MiXCR on the multiplex PCR reads. The repertoire has 680,000 or so distinct CDR3 sequences, about a fifth of them found once; the top ten carry approximately 6.5%. Germline-derived CDR1 and CDR2 are DFQATT and SNEGSKA (reference sequence). The CDR3 loop spans 18 amino acids. Trimming removed 0 bases at V and 5 bases at J, with 24 bases between. This clonotype was counted many times. Its specificity is unknown.

The chain links TRBV20-1 to TRBJ2-3, with a weak D call TRBD2 (5 bases). This TCR came from a woman aged 18-29 years with stable Graves' hyperthyroidism. Some clones in this sample may be carry-over from other donors' samples. The sample comprised peripheral blood. The CDR3 DNA sequence: TGCAGTGCTAGAGATTTAAGGTGGACGGGATCGGGCGGAGATACGCAGTATTTT. It encodes CSARDLRWTGSGGDTQYF.